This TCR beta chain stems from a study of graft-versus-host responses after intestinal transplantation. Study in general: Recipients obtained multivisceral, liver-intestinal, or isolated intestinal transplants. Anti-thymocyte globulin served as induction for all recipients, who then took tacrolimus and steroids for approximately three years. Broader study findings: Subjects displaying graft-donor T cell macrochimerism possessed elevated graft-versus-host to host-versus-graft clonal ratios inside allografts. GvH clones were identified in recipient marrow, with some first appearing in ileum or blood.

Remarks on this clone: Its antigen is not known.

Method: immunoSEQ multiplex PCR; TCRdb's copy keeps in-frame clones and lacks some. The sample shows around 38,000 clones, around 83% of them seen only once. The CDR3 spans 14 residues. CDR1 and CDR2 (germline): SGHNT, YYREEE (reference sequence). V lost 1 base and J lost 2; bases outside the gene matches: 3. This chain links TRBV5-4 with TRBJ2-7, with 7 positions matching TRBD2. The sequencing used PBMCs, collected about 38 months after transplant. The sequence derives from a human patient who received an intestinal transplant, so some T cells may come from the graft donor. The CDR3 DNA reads TGTGCCAGCAGCTTGACCGGGGGGACCTACGAGCAGTACTTC. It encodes CASSLTGGTYEQYF.